This T cell receptor beta chain was retrieved from a study of cytomegalovirus exposure and HLA in healthy donors. For this clone: The antigen is unknown.

The study, taken as a whole, reports: 87-base-pair reads could not separate some V segments, including TRBV6-2 and TRBV6-3. In a later analysis, parvovirus B19, influenza, CMV and Epstein-Barr virus appeared linked to several top co-occurrence clusters.

At collection, donors were nominally healthy, but unrecorded immune exposures were probable. Germline CDR1 reads MNHEY; CDR2 reads SVGAGI. V was pared by 4 bases and J by 15 bases, with 4 bases of the junction left unmatched. There are 13 residues in the CDR3. PCR amplification relied on 60 Vbeta primers (plus 13 Jbeta primers). Sequencing used immunoSEQ multiplex PCR; TCRdb keeps in-frame clones, though not all of them. The sample lists about 140,000 clones; 79% were seen once. The TCR was taken from a man aged 40-50 years in good health and CMV-seropositive. The chain couples TRBV6-5 to TRBJ2-4; 15 positions match TRBD2. Sequences were obtained from PBMCs. CDR3 region: CASSWGTSGRTYF. CDR3 nucleotide sequence: TGTGCCAGCAGTTGGGGGACTAGCGGGAGGACGTACTTC.